A selection of T cell receptor beta chains follows, all from one sample in a study of circulating tumor DNA in untreated peripheral T-cell lymphoma. Using immunoSEQ multiplex PCR, the repertoire was profiled, and TCRdb retains in-frame clones only, with some absent. This sample yields 2,600 or so clones, of which 82% are seen a single time; about 32% belongs to the top ten. Sequencing used tumor tissue. These receptors originate from a human donor with peripheral T-cell lymphoma. Both conserved end residues are part of each CDR3. Each record gives: V gene, D gene, clone size, J gene, CDR3 protein, CDR3 DNA. The D gene is left open where the match is weak. Rows give clone size only sometimes, using once, few, many, or a class for an expanded clone.

v_gene: TRBV19; d_gene: NA; abundance: NA; j_gene: TRBJ1-1; CDR3aa: CASRPPGGLNTEAFF; CDR3nt: TGTGCCAGTAGACCCCCCGGGGGATTGAACACTGAAGCTTTCTTT
v_gene: TRBV28; d_gene: NA; abundance: NA; j_gene: TRBJ2-3; CDR3aa: CASRGGWADTQYF; CDR3nt: TGTGCCAGCAGGGGGGGTTGGGCAGATACGCAGTATTTT
v_gene: TRBV18; d_gene: NA; abundance: NA; j_gene: TRBJ1-3; CDR3aa: CASSQTTGRGSGNTIYF; CDR3nt: TGTGCCAGCTCCCAAACAACAGGGCGAGGCTCTGGAAACACCATATATTTT
v_gene: TRBV30; d_gene: NA; abundance: NA; j_gene: TRBJ1-3; CDR3aa: CAWGVSNTIYF; CDR3nt: TGTGCCTGGGGGGTCTCAAACACCATATATTTT
v_gene: TRBV7-5; d_gene: NA; abundance: NA; j_gene: TRBJ1-2; CDR3aa: CASSLNEGQISYGYTF; CDR3nt: TGTGCCAGCAGCTTAAATGAGGGGCAGATAAGTTATGGCTACACCTTC
v_gene: TRBV10-2; d_gene: TRBD2; abundance: NA; j_gene: TRBJ2-1; CDR3aa: CASTGGRGEQFF; CDR3nt: TGCGCCAGCACAGGCGGGAGGGGGGAGCAGTTCTTC
v_gene: TRBV28; d_gene: TRBD2; abundance: NA; j_gene: TRBJ2-1; CDR3aa: CASTLSGSLNEQFF; CDR3nt: TGTGCCAGCACCCTTAGCGGGAGCCTCAATGAGCAGTTCTTC
v_gene: TRBV10-2; d_gene: TRBD2; abundance: few; j_gene: TRBJ2-1; CDR3aa: CASSLTLAGVRNEQFF; CDR3nt: TGCGCCAGCAGTTTAACCCTAGCGGGTGTTAGGAATGAGCAGTTCTTC
v_gene: TRBV5-1; d_gene: TRBD1; abundance: NA; j_gene: TRBJ1-3; CDR3aa: CASSLEGTAGNTIYF; CDR3nt: TGCGCCAGCAGCTTAGAGGGGACAGCTGGAAACACCATATATTTT
v_gene: TRBV6-8; d_gene: TRBD1; abundance: NA; j_gene: TRBJ1-5; CDR3aa: CASSPTGTVISYSNQPQHF; CDR3nt: TGTGCCAGCAGTCCAACCGGGACAGTCATCTCTTATAGCAATCAGCCCCAGCATTTT
v_gene: TRBV18; d_gene: TRBD1; abundance: large; j_gene: TRBJ1-5; CDR3aa: CASSRAGGTAYSNQPQHF; CDR3nt: TGTGCCAGCTCACGAGCGGGTGGGACAGCCTATAGCAATCAGCCCCAGCATTTT
v_gene: TRBV4-1; d_gene: TRBD2; abundance: NA; j_gene: TRBJ2-3; CDR3aa: CASSQGAQRVAGKSSTDTQYF; CDR3nt: TGCGCCAGCAGCCAGGGAGCCCAGAGGGTAGCGGGTAAATCTAGCACAGATACGCAGTATTTT
v_gene: TRBV6-8; d_gene: NA; abundance: once; j_gene: TRBJ1-2; CDR3aa: CASSLEVVYGYTF; CDR3nt: TGTGCCAGCAGTTTGGAGGTGGTCTATGGCTACACCTTC
v_gene: TRBV6-8; d_gene: NA; abundance: NA; j_gene: TRBJ2-3; CDR3aa: CASSDGEKGSDTQYF; CDR3nt: TGTGCCAGCAGTGACGGGGAAAAGGGGTCAGATACGCAGTATTTT
v_gene: TRBV23-1; d_gene: NA; abundance: NA; j_gene: TRBJ2-7; CDR3aa: CASSFRTAYEQYF; CDR3nt: TGCGCCAGCAGCTTCAGGACAGCCTACGAGCAGTACTTC
v_gene: TRBV6-8; d_gene: NA; abundance: NA; j_gene: TRBJ2-6; CDR3aa: CASRKGWSSGANVLTF; CDR3nt: TGTGCCAGCAGAAAGGGTTGGAGCTCTGGGGCCAACGTCCTGACTTTC
v_gene: TRBV6-4; d_gene: NA; abundance: NA; j_gene: TRBJ1-3; CDR3aa: CASSYGNTIYF; CDR3nt: TGTGCCAGCAGTTATGGAAACACCATATATTTT
v_gene: TRBV18; d_gene: NA; abundance: NA; j_gene: TRBJ1-2; CDR3aa: CASSTVGTNYGYTF; CDR3nt: TGTGCCAGCTCAACTGTAGGAACTAACTATGGCTACACCTTC
v_gene: TRBV28; d_gene: TRBD1; abundance: NA; j_gene: TRBJ1-4; CDR3aa: CASRGWTGETTNEKLFF; CDR3nt: TGTGCCAGCAGAGGTTGGACAGGGGAGACAACTAATGAAAAACTGTTTTTT
v_gene: TRBV28; d_gene: NA; abundance: few; j_gene: TRBJ1-2; CDR3aa: CASSSPSRANYGYTF; CDR3nt: TGTGCCAGCAGTTCCCCAAGCAGAGCTAACTATGGCTACACCTTC
v_gene: TRBV9; d_gene: NA; abundance: NA; j_gene: TRBJ1-5; CDR3aa: CASSVGQSNQPQHF; CDR3nt: TGTGCCAGCAGCGTGGGGCAGAGCAATCAGCCCCAGCATTTT
v_gene: TRBV18; d_gene: NA; abundance: NA; j_gene: TRBJ1-2; CDR3aa: CASSPPADYGYTF; CDR3nt: TGTGCCAGCTCACCACCGGCGGACTATGGCTACACCTTC
v_gene: TRBV28; d_gene: NA; abundance: once; j_gene: TRBJ2-7; CDR3aa: CASSSSPGEQYF; CDR3nt: TGTGCCAGCAGTTCCAGTCCGGGCGAGCAGTACTTC
v_gene: TRBV6-8; d_gene: NA; abundance: once; j_gene: TRBJ2-7; CDR3aa: CASTPRRQTATSYEQYF; CDR3nt: TGTGCCAGCACTCCACGCCGTCAGACAGCGACCTCCTACGAGCAGTACTTC
v_gene: TRBV5-1; d_gene: TRBD1; abundance: NA; j_gene: TRBJ1-1; CDR3aa: CASSLAGGYTEAFF; CDR3nt: TGCGCCAGCAGCTTGGCAGGGGGATACACTGAAGCTTTCTTT
v_gene: TRBV2; d_gene: TRBD1; abundance: NA; j_gene: TRBJ1-4; CDR3aa: CASSWQGGLSANEKLFF; CDR3nt: TGTGCCAGCAGTTGGCAGGGGGGACTATCGGCTAATGAAAAACTGTTTTTT
v_gene: TRBV6-8; d_gene: NA; abundance: once; j_gene: TRBJ2-3; CDR3aa: CASSLYPTSTDTQYF; CDR3nt: TGTGCCAGCAGTCTATATCCCACCAGCACAGATACGCAGTATTTT